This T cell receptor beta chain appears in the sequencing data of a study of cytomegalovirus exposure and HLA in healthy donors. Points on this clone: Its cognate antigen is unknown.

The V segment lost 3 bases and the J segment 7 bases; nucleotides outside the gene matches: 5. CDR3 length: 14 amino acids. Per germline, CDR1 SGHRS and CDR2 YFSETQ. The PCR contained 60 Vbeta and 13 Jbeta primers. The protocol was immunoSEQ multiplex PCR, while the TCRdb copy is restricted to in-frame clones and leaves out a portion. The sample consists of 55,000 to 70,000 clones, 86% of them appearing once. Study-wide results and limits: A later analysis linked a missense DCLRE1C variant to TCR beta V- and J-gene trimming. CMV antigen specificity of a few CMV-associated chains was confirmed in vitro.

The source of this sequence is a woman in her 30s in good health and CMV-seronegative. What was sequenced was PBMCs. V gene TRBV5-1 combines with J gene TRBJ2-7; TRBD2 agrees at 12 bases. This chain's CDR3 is CASSWGLAGEEQYF. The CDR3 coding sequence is TGCGCCAGCAGCTGGGGACTAGCGGGCGAAGAGCAGTACTTC.